The T cell receptor beta chain under discussion was sequenced for a study of blood T cell repertoires in COVID-19. Across the whole study: Spain, Italy and the United States supplied samples that represented acute and convalescent COVID-19. Sample material is recorded as cDNA or gDNA derived from T cells, B-cell-depleted T cells, or PBMCs.

As originally analysed: Amplification from reference gene primers served as the basis for estimated nucleated cell counts. Only in-frame clones appear in the TCRdb table, and some are missing; sequencing was by immunoSEQ multiplex PCR. V, J and clone size derive from that table, while D and trimming were established from the DNA sequence. The sample shows more than 100,000 clones, roughly 80% of them seen only once. This clone has just one count. The source is a woman aged 45-59 years with acute or convalescent COVID-19. Sequenced sample: peripheral blood.

This CDR3 is CASSIEGTDLSSPLHF. The CDR3 nucleotides read TGTGCCAGTAGTATTGAGGGGACAGATCTCAGTTCACCCCTCCACTTT. The chain combines TRBV19 with TRBJ1-6; 7 positions match TRBD1. The CDR3 has 16 amino acids. V trimming: 3 bases; J trimming: 9 bases; junction bases outside the gene matches: 11. Germline V gene data show CDR1 as LNHDA and CDR2 as SQIVND (reference sequence).